These T cell receptor beta chains were read from a single sample in a study of shared clonotypes between healthy human individuals. The assay was immunoSEQ multiplex PCR, and TCRdb's table has in-frame clones only and misses some. The sample yields about 2 million clones, over 85% seen once. Material: naive CD8+ T cells sorted from blood. Receptors were obtained from a man aged 18 to 30 in good health. Both conserved end residues are part of each CDR3. Fields, in order: V gene, D gene, CDR3 protein. D genes are given only for firm matches.

>TRBV7-7|TRBD2
CASSSGTNQETQYF
>TRBV4-1|NA
CASSQDPTPIYGYTF
>TRBV7-2|NA
CASSRWGWTGNQPQHF
>TRBV5-5|NA
CASSLGQSSYEQYF
>TRBV27|NA
CASSLLRAQSSYEQYF
>TRBV5-6|NA
CASSLDTYYGELFF
>TRBV15|TRBD2
CATSREREGRWTGELFF
>TRBV9|NA
CASSVEAETSTDTQYF
>TRBV7-9|TRBD2
CASSLASGGGSEQFF
>TRBV25-1|NA
CASRGGFRYGYTF
>TRBV5-6|NA
CASSPFSKRDPYEQYF
>TRBV27|NA
CASSFGELYEQYF
>TRBV6-5|NA
CASSSGETQYF
>TRBV19|NA
CASSSMGITGNTEAFF
>TRBV9|NA
CASSDLGKGVKDQETQYF
>TRBV6-6|NA
CASSYSKGDNQPQHF
>TRBV5-1|NA
CASSLEGLNSRYEQYF
>TRBV6-5|NA
CASRGTIFSNTEAFF
>TRBV9|TRBD2
CASSPQGGGEQETQYF
>TRBV10-3|TRBD1
CAISEGQGGEGTEAFF
>TRBV6-1|NA
CASRRVATYEQYF
>TRBV5-4|TRBD1
CASSWDRGDYEQYF
>TRBV6-1|TRBD1
CASSPDRGSYNEQFF
>TRBV15|NA
CATSRDPDYNSPLHF
>TRBV5-6|NA
CASSLGWNNSPLHF
>TRBV11-2|NA
CASSLEMNTEAFF
>TRBV13|NA
CASSEGPKGQETQYF
>TRBV7-9|NA
CASSSGQSYEQYF
>TRBV6-1|NA
CASSDSFAYEQYF
>TRBV28|TRBD1
CASRLPGQGATQYF
>TRBV18|TRBD2
CASSHDPQLAGGLDYEQYF